This paragraph covers one TCR beta chain sequence. With 5 bases removed from V and 3 bases from J, the gap between germline ends came to 10 bases. In germline, CDR1 is MDHEN, CDR2 SYDVKM. This CDR3 is 13 amino acids long. This specimen belongs to a study of OX40 agonist ivuxolimab in advanced cancers. Data came from immunoSEQ multiplex PCR; TCRdb stores just in-frame clones and leaves some out. The sample consists of roughly 66,000 clones, about 90% of them appearing once. The TCR sequence derives from an adult with an advanced solid tumor such as melanoma, head and neck, liver or kidney cancer. The source was CD4+ or CD8+ T cells sorted from blood, collected in a trial of the OX40 agonist ivuxolimab. V and J are TRBV28 and TRBJ2-5; tentatively, D is TRBD1 (5 bases). The CDR3 reads CASSDSGEETQYF. Written as DNA, the CDR3 is TGTGCCAGCAGTGACAGTGGGGAAGAGACCCAGTACTTC.